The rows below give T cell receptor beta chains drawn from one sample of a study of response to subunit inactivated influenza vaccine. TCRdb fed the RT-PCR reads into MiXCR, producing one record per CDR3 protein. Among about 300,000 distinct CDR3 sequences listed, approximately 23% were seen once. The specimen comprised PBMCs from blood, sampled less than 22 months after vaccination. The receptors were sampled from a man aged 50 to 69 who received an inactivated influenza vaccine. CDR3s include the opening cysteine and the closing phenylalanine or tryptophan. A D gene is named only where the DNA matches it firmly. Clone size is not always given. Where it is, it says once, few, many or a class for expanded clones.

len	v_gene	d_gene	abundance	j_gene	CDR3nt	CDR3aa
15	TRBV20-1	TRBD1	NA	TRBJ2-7	TGCAGTGCTAGGGACAGGGTACCCTTGGGGTACGAGCAGTACTTC	CSARDRVPLGYEQYF
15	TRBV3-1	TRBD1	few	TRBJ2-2	TGTGCCAGCAGCCCGTTGGGACAGGGGGCCGGGGAGCTGTTTTTT	CASSPLGQGAGELFF
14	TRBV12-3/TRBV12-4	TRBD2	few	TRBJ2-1	TGTGCCAGCAGTAAGCGGGAGGGCTACAATGAGCAGTTCTTC	CASSKREGYNEQFF
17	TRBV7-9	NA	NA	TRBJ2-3	TGTGCCAGCAGCCCAACCATGGCGTACACCCCCACAGATACGCAGTATTTT	CASSPTMAYTPTDTQYF
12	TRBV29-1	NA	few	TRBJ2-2	TGCAGCGTTGAGGAGGGAACGGGGGAGCTGTTTTTT	CSVEEGTGELFF
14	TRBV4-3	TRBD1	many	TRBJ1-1	TGCGCCAGCAGCCAGGACAGGGGGGTCACTGAAGCTTTCTTT	CASSQDRGVTEAFF
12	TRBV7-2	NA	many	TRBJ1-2	TGTGCCAGCAGCCTTCAGACTTCAGGCTACACCTTC	CASSLQTSGYTF
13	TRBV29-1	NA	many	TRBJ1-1	TGCAGCGTTGAGAGGGAGGCGAACACTGAAGCTTTCTTT	CSVEREANTEAFF
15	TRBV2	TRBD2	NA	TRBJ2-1	TGTGCCAGCATCCGGGGGGACCCAACCTACAATGAGCAGTTCTTC	CASIRGDPTYNEQFF
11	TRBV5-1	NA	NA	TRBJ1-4	TGCGCCAGCAGCGGTGAGGGAAAACTGTTTTTT	CASSGEGKLFF
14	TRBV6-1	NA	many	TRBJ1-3	TGTGCCAGCACCGGCGGAAGCTCTGGAAACACCATATATTTT	CASTGGSSGNTIYF
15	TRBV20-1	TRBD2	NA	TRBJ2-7	TGCAGTGCTAGAGACCTAGCGGGAGTCTCCTACGAGCAGTACTTC	CSARDLAGVSYEQYF
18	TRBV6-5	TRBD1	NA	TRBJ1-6	TGTGCCAGCAGTTACCGGACAGGGAGGGGCGGCAAATTTTCACCCCTCCACTTT	CASSYRTGRGGKFSPLHF
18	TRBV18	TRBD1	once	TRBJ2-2	TGTGCCAGCTCACCGGACAGGGTCGGTGTTGCTAACACCGGGGAGCTGTTTTTT	CASSPDRVGVANTGELFF
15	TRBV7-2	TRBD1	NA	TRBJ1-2	TGTGCCAGCAGCAAAATCAGGGGGACTAACTATGGCTACACCTTC	CASSKIRGTNYGYTF
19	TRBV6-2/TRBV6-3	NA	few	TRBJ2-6	TGTGCCAGCAGTTCTCTAAAGACAGGAAATCCCTCTGGGGCCAACGTCCTGACTTTC	CASSSLKTGNPSGANVLTF
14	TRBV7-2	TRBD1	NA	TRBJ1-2	TGTGCCAGCAGCTTTGACAGGGGGGAGCTGAGCTACACCTTC	CASSFDRGELSYTF
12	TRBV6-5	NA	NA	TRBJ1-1	TGTGCCAGCAGACACAGCAGCACTGAAGCTTTCTTT	CASRHSSTEAFF
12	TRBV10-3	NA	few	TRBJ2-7	TGTGCCTCACAGGGGGAGGGTCACGAGCAGTACTTC	CASQGEGHEQYF
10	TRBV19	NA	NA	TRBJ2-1	TGTGCCAGTTTGGGGGATGAGCAGTTCTTC	CASLGDEQFF
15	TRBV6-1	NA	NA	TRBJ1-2	TGTGCCAGCAGTACCGGACAGCCCACTAACTATGGCTACACCTTC	CASSTGQPTNYGYTF
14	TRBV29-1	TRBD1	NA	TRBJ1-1	TGCAGCGCTGCAGAGGGACAGTGGAACACTGAAGCTTTCTTT	CSAAEGQWNTEAFF
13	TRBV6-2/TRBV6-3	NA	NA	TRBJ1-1	TGTGCCAGCAGCCCCCACAGGGCTGCGGAAGCTTTCTTT	CASSPHRAAEAFF
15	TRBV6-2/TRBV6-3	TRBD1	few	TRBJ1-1	TGTGCCAGCAGAGGACCGGGACAGGGCAACACTGAAGCTTTCTTT	CASRGPGQGNTEAFF
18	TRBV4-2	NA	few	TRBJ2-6	TGTGCCAGCAGCCAAGATGGGACTCAGAGCACTGGGGCCAACGTCCTGACTTTC	CASSQDGTQSTGANVLTF
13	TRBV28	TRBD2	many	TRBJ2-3	TGTGCCAGCATACTAGCGGGAGGGCATACGCAGTATTTT	CASILAGGHTQYF
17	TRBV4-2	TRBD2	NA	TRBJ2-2	TGTGCCAGCAGCCAAGATCCGGGAGGTCGGAACACCGGGGAGCTGTTTTTT	CASSQDPGGRNTGELFF
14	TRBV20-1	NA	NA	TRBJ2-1	TGCAGTGCTCCTTCGCACCAGAGCGGCAATGAGCAGTTCTTC	CSAPSHQSGNEQFF
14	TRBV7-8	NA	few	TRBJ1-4	TGTGCCAGCAGCCCCCTGGCAACTAATGAAAAACTGTTTTTT	CASSPLATNEKLFF
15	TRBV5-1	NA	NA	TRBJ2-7	TGCGCCAGCAGCCTCGGACCCGGTGGTTCCTACGAGCAGTACTTC	CASSLGPGGSYEQYF
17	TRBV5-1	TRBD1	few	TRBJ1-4	TGCGCCAGCAGCTTGTCCCGGGACAGGAGTTCTAATGAAAAACTGTTTTTT	CASSLSRDRSSNEKLFF
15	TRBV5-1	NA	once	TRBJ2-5	TGCGCCAGCAGCTTGCAGGGAAGCAGAGGAGAGACCCAGTACTTC	CASSLQGSRGETQYF
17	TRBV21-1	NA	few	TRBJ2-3	TGTGCCAGCAGCCCTATTCCCACAGGGCCTAGCACAGATACGCAGTATTTT	CASSPIPTGPSTDTQYF
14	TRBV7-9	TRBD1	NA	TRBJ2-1	TGTGCCAGCAGCTCCGCGGGACAGGGGAATGAGCAGTTCTTC	CASSSAGQGNEQFF
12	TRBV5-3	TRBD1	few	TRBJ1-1	TGTGCCAGAAGCCTTGGACAGGGCGAAGCTTTCTTT	CARSLGQGEAFF
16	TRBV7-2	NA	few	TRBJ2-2	TGTGCCAGCAGCTCGCGGACTTATATGAACACCGGGGAGCTGTTTTTT	CASSSRTYMNTGELFF
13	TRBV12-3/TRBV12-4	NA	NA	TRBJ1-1	TGTGCCAGCGGGCGCATTCCTAACACTGAAGCTTTCTTT	CASGRIPNTEAFF
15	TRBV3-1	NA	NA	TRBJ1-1	TGTGCCAGCAGCACAACTGACAGGCCTCGCACTGAAGCTTTCTTT	CASSTTDRPRTEAFF
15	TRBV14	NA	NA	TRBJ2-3	TGTGCCACCTACCCGGCTGAGACAGGCCCAGATACGCAGTATTTT	CATYPAETGPDTQYF
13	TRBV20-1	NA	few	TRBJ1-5	TGCAGTGCGCGATATGGTAGCAATCAGCCCCAGCATTTT	CSARYGSNQPQHF
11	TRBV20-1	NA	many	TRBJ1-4	TGCAGTGCTACAGGGCCGGAAAAACTGTTTTTT	CSATGPEKLFF